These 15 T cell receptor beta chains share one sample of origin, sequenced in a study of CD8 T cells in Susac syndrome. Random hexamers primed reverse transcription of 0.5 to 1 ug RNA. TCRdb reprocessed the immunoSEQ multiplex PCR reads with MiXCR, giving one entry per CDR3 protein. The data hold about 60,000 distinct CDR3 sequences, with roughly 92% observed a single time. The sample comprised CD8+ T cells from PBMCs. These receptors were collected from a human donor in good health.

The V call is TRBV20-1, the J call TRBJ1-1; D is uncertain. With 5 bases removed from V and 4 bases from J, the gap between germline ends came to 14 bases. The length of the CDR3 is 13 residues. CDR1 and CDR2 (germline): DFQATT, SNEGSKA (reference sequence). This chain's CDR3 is CSASRSDGTEAFF. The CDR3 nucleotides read TGCAGTGCTTCCCGGTCCGACGGCACTGAAGCTTTCTTT.

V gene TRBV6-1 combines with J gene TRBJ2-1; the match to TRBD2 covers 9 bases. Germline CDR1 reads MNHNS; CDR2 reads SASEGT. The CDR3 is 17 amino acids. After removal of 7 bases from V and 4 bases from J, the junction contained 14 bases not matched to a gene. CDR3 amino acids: CASKPTKGLAGYNEQFF. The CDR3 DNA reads TGTGCCAGCAAACCAACTAAAGGGCTAGCGGGATACAATGAGCAGTTCTTC.

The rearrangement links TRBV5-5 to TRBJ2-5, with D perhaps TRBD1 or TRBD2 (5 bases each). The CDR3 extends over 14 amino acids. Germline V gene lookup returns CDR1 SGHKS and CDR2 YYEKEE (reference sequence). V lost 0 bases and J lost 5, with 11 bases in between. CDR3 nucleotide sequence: TGTGCCAGCAGCTTGGTGGGGGTGGTTGAGACCCAGTACTTC. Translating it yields CASSLVGVVETQYF. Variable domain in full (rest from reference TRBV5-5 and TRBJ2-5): DAGVTQSPTHLIKTRGQQVTLRCSPISGHKSVSWYQQVLGQGPQFIFQYYEKEERGRGNFPDRFSARQFPNYSSELNVNALLLGDSALYLCASSLVGVVETQYFGPGTRLLVL.

CDR3 DNA: TGTGCCAGCAGTGAGGACAGTGAATCCTACGAGCAGTACTTC. As protein: CASSEDSESYEQYF. V is TRBV6-1 and J is TRBJ2-7; a possible D gene is TRBD1 (6 bases). Germline V CDR1 and CDR2: MNHNS, SASEGT. V shed 3 bases and J shed 1 base, with 10 bases lying between them. CDR3 size: 14 residues.

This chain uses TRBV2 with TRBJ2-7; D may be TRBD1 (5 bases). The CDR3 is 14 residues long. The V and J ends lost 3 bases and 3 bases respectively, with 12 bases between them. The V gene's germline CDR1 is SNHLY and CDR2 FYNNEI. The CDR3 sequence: CASSDLREDYEQYF. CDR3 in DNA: TGTGCCAGCAGTGATCTCAGGGAAGACTACGAGCAGTACTTC. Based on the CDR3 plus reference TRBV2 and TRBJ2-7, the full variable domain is EPEVTQTPSHQVTQMGQEVILRCVPISNHLYFYWYRQILGQKVEFLVSFYNNEISEKSEIFDDQFSVERPDGSNFTLKIRSTKLEDSAMYFCASSDLREDYEQYFGPGTRLTVT.

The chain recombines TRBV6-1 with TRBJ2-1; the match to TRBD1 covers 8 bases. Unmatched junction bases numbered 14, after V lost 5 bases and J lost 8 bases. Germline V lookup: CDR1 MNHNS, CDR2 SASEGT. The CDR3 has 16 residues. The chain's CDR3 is CASSPGSTGALYEQFF. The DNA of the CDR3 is TGTGCCAGCAGTCCAGGTTCGACAGGGGCCCTTTATGAGCAGTTCTTC.

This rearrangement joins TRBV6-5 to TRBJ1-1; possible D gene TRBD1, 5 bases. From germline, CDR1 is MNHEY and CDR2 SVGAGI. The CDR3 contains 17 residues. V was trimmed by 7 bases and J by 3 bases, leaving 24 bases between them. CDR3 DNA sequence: TGTGCCAGCACCCACTCGACTTCAGGGTTCTCTTACACTGAAGCTTTCTTT. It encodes CASTHSTSGFSYTEAFF.

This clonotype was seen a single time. As DNA, the CDR3 is TGTGCCAGCACAACGGCCGCTCAGCCCCAGCATTTT. Its translation is CASTTAAQPQHF. V and J are TRBV28 and TRBJ1-5; D gene unclear. The length of the CDR3 is 12 residues. CDR1 is MDHEN, CDR2 SYDVKM, per germline. The V and J ends lost 7 bases and 6 bases respectively, with 10 bases between them.

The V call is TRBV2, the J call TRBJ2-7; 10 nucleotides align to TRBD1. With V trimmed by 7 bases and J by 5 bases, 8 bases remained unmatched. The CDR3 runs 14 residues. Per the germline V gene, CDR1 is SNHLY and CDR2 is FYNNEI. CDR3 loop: CASKTGTGDHEQYF. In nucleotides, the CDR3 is TGTGCCAGCAAGACCGGGACAGGGGATCACGAGCAGTACTTC.

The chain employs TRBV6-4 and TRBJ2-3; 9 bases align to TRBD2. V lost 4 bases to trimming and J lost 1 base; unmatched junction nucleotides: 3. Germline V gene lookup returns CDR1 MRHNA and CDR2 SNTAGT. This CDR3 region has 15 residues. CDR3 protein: CASSASSGGTDTQYF. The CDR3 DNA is TGTGCCAGCAGTGCCTCTAGCGGGGGCACAGATACGCAGTATTTT.

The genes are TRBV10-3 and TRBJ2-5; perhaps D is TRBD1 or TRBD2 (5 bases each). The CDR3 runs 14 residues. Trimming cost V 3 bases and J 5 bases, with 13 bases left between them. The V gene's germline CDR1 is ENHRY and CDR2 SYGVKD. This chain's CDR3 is CAISDQGPGETQYF. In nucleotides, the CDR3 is TGTGCCATCAGTGACCAGGGACCAGGGGAGACCCAGTACTTC.

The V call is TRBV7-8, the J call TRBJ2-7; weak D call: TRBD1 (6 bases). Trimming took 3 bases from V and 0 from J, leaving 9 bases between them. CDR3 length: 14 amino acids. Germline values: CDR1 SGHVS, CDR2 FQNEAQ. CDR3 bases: TGTGCCAGCAGCTTTAAACAGGGCTCCTACGAGCAGTACTTC. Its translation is CASSFKQGSYEQYF.

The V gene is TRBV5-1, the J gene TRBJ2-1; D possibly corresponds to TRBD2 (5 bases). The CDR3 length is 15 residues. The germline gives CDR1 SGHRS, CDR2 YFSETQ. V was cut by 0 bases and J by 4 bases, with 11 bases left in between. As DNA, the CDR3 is TGCGCCAGCAGCTTGGCCAGCGGACGTTACAATGAGCAGTTCTTC. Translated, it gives CASSLASGRYNEQFF.

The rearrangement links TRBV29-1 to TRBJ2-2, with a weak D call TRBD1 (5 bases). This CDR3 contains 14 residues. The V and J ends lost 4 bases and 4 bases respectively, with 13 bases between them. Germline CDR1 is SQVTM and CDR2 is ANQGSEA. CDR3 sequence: CSVVWQGGTGELFF. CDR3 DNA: TGCAGCGTTGTGTGGCAGGGTGGCACCGGGGAGCTGTTTTTT.

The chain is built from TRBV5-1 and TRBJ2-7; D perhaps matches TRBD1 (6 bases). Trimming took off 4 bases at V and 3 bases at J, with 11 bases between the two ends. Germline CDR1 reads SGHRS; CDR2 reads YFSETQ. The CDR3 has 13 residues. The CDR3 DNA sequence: TGCGCCAGCAGCCCGGACAGAAACTACGAGCAGTACTTC. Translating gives CASSPDRNYEQYF. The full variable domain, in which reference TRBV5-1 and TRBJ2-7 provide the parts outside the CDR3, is KAGVTQTPRYLIKTRGQQVTLSCSPISGHRSVSWYQQTPGQGLQFLFEYFSETQRNKGNFPGRFSGRQFSNSRSEMNVSTLELGDSALYLCASSPDRNYEQYFGPGTRLTVT.